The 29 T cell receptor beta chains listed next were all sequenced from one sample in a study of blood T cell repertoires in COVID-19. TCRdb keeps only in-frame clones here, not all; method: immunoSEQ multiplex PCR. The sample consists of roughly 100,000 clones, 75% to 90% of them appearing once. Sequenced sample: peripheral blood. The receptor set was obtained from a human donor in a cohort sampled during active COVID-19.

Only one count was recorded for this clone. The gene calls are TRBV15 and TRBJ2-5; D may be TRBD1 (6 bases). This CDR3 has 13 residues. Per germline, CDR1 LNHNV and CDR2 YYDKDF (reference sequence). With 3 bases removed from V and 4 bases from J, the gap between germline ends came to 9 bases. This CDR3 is CATSRGAVETQYF. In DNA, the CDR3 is TGTGCCACCAGCAGGGGGGCCGTAGAGACCCAGTACTTC.

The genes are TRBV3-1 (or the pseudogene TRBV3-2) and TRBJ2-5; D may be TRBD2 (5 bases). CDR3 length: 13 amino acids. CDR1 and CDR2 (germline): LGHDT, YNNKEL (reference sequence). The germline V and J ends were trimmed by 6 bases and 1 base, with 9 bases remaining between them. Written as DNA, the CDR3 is TGTGCCAGCAGTCCGGGGTCCCAAGAGACCCAGTACTTC. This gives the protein CASSPGSQETQYF.

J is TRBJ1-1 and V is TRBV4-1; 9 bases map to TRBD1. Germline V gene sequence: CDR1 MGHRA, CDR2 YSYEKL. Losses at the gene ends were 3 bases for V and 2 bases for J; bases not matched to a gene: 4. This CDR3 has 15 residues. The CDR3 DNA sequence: TGCGCCAGCAGCCACCCGGGACAGGGAAACACTGAAGCTTTCTTT. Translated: CASSHPGQGNTEAFF.

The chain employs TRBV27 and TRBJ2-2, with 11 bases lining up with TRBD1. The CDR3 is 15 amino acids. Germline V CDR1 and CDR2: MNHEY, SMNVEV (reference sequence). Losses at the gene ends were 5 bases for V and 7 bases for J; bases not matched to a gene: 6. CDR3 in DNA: TGTGCCAGCAGTCCGAGGACAGGGGGCTTCGGGGAGCTGTTTTTT. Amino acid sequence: CASSPRTGGFGELFF.

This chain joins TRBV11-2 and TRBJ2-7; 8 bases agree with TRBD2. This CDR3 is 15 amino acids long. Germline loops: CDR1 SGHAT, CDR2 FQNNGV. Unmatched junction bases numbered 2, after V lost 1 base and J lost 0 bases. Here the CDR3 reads CASSLGAGGSYEQYF. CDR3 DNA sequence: TGTGCCAGCAGCTTAGGGGCGGGGGGCTCCTACGAGCAGTACTTC.

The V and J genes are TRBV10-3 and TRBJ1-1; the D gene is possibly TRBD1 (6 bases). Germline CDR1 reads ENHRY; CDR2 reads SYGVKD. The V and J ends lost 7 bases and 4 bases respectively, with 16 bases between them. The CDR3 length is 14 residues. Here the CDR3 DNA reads TGTGCCATCACTCGGGACACAGGAACCACTGAAGCTTTCTTT. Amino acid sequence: CAITRDTGTTEAFF.

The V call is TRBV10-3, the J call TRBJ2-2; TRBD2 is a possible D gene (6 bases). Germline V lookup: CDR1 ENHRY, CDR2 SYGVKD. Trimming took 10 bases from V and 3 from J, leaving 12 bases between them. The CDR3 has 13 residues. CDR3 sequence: CATGTLDTGELFF. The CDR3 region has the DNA TGTGCCACCGGGACTCTTGACACCGGGGAGCTGTTTTTT.

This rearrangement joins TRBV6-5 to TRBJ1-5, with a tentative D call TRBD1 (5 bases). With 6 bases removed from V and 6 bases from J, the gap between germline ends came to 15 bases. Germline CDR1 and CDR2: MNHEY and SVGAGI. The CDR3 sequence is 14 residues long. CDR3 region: CASRQGSPGQPQHF. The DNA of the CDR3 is TGTGCCAGCAGGCAGGGCTCGCCAGGTCAGCCCCAGCATTTT.

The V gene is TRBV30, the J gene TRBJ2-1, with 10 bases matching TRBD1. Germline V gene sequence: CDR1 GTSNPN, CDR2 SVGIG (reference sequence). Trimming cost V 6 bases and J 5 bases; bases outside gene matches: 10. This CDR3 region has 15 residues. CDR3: CACLTRDRGHNEQFF. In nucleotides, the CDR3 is TGTGCCTGCCTAACCAGGGACAGGGGCCACAATGAGCAGTTCTTC.

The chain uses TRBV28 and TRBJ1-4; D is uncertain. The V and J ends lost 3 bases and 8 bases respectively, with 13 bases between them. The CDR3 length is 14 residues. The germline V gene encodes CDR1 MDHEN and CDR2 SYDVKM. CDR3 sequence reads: CASSLRGYLEKLFF. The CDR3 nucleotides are TGTGCCAGCAGTTTGCGGGGTTACTTAGAAAAACTGTTTTTT. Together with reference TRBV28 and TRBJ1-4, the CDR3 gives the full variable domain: DVKVTQSSRYLVKRTGEKVFLECVQDMDHENMFWYRQDPGLGLRLIYFSYDVKMKEKGDIPEGYSVSREKKERFSLILESASTNQTSMYLCASSLRGYLEKLFFGSGTQLSVL.

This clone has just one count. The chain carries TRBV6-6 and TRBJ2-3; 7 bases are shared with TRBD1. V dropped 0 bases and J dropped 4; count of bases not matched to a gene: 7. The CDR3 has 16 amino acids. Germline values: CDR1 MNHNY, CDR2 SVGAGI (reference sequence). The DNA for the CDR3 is TGTGCCAGCAGTTACTCGGGCACAGGGGACGCAGATACGCAGTATTTT. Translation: CASSYSGTGDADTQYF.

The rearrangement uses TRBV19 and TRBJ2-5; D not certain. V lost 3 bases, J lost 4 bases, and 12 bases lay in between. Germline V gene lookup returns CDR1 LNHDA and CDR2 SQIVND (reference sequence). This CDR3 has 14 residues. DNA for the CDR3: TGTGCCAGTAGTATTACCGAAACCAGAGAGACCCAGTACTTC. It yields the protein CASSITETRETQYF.

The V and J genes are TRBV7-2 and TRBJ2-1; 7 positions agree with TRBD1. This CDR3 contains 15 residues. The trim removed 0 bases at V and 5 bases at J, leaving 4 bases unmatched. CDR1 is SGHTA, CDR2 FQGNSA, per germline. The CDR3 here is CASSLAWTGHNEQFF. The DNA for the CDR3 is TGTGCCAGCAGCTTAGCCTGGACAGGCCACAATGAGCAGTTCTTC.

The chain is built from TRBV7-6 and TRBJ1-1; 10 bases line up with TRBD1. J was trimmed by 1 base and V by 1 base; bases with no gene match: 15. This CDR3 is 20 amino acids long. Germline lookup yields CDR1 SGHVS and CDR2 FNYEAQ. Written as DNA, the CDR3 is TGTGCCAGCAGCTTAGGGGGCCCCGTAGGACAGGGGGACCCGAACACTGAAGCTTTCTTT. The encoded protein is CASSLGGPVGQGDPNTEAFF.

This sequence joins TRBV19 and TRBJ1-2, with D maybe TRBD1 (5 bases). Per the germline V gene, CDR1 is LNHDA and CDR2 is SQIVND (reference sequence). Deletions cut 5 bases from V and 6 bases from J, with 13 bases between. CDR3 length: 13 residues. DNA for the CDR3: TGTGCCAGTAGTCCAAGGGGCCAGGATGGCTACACCTTC. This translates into CASSPRGQDGYTF.

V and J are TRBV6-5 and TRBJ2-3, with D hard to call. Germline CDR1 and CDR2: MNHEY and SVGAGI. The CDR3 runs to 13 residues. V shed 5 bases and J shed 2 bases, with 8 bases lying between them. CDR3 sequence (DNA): TGTGCCAGCAGTCCCCGTAACACAGATACGCAGTATTTT. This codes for CASSPRNTDTQYF.

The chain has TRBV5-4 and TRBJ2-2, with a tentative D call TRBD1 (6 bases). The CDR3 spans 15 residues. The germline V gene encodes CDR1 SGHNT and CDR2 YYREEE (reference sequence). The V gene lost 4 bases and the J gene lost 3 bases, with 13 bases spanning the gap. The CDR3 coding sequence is TGTGCCAGCAGCCCACAGGGAATCGACACCGGGGAGCTGTTTTTT. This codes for CASSPQGIDTGELFF.

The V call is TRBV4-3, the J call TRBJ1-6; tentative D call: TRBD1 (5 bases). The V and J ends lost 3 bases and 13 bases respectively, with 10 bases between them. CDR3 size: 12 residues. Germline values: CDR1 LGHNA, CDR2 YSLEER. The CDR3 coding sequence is TGCGCCAGCAGCCAGGGCGGGGGTCCCCTCCACTTT. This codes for CASSQGGGPLHF.

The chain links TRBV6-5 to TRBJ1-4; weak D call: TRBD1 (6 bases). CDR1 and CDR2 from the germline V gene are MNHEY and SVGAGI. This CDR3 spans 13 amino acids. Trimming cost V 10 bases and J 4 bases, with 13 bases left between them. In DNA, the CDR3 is TGTGCCACGGGAGGACAGTTTAATGAAAAACTGTTTTTT. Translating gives CATGGQFNEKLFF.

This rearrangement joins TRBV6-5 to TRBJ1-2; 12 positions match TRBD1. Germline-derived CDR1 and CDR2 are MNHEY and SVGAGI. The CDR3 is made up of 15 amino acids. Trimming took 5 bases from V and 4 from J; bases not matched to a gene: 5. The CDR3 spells CASSLGTGGGYGYTF. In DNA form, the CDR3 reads TGTGCCAGCAGTCTAGGGACAGGGGGCGGCTATGGCTACACCTTC.

CDR3 DNA: TGTGCCAGCAGCCCCAAGACAGGGCGTCTCTCCTACGAGCAGTACTTC. Amino acids: CASSPKTGRLSYEQYF. The rearrangement uses TRBV7-8 and TRBJ2-7; the match to TRBD1 covers 7 bases. This CDR3 contains 16 residues. J lost 0 bases, V lost 5 bases, and 10 bases had no gene match. Germline CDR1 and CDR2: SGHVS and FQNEAQ.

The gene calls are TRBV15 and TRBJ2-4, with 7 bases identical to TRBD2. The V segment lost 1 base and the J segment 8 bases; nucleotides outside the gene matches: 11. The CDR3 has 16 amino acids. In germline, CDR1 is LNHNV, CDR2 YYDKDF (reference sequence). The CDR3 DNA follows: TGTGCCACCAGCAGAGCCCATGGCGGGGGAAGGGACATTCAGTACTTC. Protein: CATSRAHGGGRDIQYF. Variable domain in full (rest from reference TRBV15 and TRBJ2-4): DAMVIQNPRYQVTQFGKPVTLSCSQTLNHNVMYWYQQKSSQAPKLLFHYYDKDFNNEADTPDNFQSRRPNTSFCFLDIRSPGLGDTAMYLCATSRAHGGGRDIQYFGAGTRLSVL.

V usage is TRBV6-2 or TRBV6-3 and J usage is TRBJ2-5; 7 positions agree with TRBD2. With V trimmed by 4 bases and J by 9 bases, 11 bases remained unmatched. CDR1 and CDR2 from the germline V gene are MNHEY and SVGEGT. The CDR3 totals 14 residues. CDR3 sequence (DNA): TGTGCCAGCAGTTGGGGGGACTACCCTCCGGCCCAGTACTTC. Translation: CASSWGDYPPAQYF.

CDR3 sequence reads: CASSPLGGQSMVGEQFF. For the CDR3, the DNA is TGCGCCAGCAGCCCTTTGGGGGGGCAGTCAATGGTCGGTGAGCAGTTCTTC. The chain couples TRBV4-1 to TRBJ2-1; possible D gene TRBD2, 7 bases. Germline-derived CDR1 and CDR2 are MGHRA and YSYEKL. The germline V and J ends were trimmed by 4 bases and 9 bases, with 25 bases remaining between them. There are 17 residues in the CDR3.

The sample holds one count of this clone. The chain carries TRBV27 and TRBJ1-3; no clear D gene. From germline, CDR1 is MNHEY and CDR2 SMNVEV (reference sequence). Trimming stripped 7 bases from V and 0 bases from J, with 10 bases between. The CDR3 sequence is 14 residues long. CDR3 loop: CASKELSSGNTIYF. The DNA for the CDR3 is TGTGCCAGCAAAGAGCTCTCCTCTGGAAACACCATATATTTT.

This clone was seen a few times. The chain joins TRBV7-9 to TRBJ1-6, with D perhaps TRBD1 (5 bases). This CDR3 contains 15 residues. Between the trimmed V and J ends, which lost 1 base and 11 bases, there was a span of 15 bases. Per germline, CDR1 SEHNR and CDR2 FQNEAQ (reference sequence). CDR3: CASSLGGTREAPLHF. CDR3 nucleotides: TGTGCCAGCAGCTTAGGGGGGACCAGGGAGGCACCCCTCCACTTT. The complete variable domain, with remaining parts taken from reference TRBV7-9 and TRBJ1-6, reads DTGVSQNPRHKITKRGQNVTFRCDPISEHNRLYWYRQTLGQGPEFLTYFQNEAQLEKSRLLSDRFSAERPKGSFSTLEIQRTEQGDSAMYLCASSLGGTREAPLHFGNGTRLTVT.

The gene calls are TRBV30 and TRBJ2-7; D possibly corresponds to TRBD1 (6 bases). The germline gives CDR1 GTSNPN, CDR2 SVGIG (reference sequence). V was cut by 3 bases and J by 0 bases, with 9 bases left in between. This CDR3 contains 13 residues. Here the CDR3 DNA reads TGTGCCTGGAGCGGGGACAACTCCTACGAGCAGTACTTC. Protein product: CAWSGDNSYEQYF.

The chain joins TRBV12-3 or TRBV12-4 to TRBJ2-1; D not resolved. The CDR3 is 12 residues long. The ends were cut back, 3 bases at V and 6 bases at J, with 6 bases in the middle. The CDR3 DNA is TGTGCCAGCAGTTTTGGCCTCAATGAGCAGTTCTTC. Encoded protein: CASSFGLNEQFF.

CDR3 sequence (DNA): TGTGCCAGCAGCCAAGGTACGCGGGCGGGGGAGACCCAGTACTTC. Translated, it gives CASSQGTRAGETQYF. This chain uses TRBV3-1 (or the pseudogene TRBV3-2) with TRBJ2-5; D perhaps matches TRBD2 (6 bases). This CDR3 comprises 15 residues. Between the trimmed V and J ends, which lost 1 base and 5 bases, there was a span of 14 bases. Germline-derived CDR1 and CDR2 are LGHDT and YNNKEL (reference sequence).